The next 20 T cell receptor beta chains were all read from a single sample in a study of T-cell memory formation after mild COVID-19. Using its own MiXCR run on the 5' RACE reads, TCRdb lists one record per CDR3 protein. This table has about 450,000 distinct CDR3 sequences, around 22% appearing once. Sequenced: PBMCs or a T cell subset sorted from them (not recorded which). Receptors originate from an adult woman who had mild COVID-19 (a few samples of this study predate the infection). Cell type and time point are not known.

The CDR3 here is CASSIRRDRGHEAFF. The CDR3 DNA reads TGTGCCAGTAGTATCCGTCGGGACAGAGGCCATGAAGCTTTCTTT. The chain couples TRBV19 to TRBJ1-1; 7 nucleotides agree with TRBD1. The germline V gene encodes CDR1 LNHDA and CDR2 SQIVND (reference sequence). The V gene end was trimmed by 3 bases and the J gene end by 7 bases; junction bases not matched to a gene: 11. The CDR3 consists of 15 residues.

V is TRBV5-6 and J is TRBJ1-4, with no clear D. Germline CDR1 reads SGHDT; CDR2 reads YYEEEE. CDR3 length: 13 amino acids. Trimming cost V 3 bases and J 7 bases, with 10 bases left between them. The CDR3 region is CASSYLASEKLFF. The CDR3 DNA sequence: TGTGCCAGCAGCTATTTAGCCTCTGAAAAACTGTTTTTT. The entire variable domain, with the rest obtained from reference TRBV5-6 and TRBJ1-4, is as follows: DAGVTQSPTHLIKTRGQQVTLRCSPKSGHDTVSWYQQALGQGPQFIFQYYEEEERQRGNFPDRFSGHQFPNYSSELNVNALLLGDSALYLCASSYLASEKLFFGSGTQLSVL.

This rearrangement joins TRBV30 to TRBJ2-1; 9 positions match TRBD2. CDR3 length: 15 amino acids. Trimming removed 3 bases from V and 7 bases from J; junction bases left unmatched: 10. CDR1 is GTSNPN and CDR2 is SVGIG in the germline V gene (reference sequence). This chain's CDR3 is CAWSQTSGPGNEQFF. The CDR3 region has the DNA TGTGCCTGGAGCCAGACTAGCGGACCTGGGAATGAGCAGTTCTTC.

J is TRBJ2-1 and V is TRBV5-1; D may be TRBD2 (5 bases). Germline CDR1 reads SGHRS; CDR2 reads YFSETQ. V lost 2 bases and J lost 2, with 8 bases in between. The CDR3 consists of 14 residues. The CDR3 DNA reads TGCGCCAGCAGCTTCGGGATAGCCTACAATGAGCAGTTCTTC. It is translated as CASSFGIAYNEQFF.

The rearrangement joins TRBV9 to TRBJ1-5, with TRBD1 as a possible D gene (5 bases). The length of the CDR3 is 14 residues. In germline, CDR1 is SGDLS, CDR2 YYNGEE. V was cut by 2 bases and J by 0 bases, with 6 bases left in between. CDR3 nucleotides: TGTGCCAGCAGCGTTGACAGTAGCAATCAGCCCCAGCATTTT. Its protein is CASSVDSSNQPQHF.

The CDR3 is CASSLVSANTEAFF. The CDR3 DNA reads as TGCGCCAGCAGCTTGGTATCCGCGAACACTGAAGCTTTCTTT. The rearrangement links TRBV5-1 to TRBJ1-1; no definite D call. The V gene's germline CDR1 is SGHRS and CDR2 YFSETQ. Trimming pared 0 bases from V and 1 base from J, leaving 7 bases between. The CDR3 is 14 amino acids.

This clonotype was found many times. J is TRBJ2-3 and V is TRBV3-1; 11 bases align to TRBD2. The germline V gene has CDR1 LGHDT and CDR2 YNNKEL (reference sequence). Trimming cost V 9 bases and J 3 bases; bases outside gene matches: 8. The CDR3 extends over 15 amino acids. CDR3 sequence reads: CASKQGLAVTDTQYF. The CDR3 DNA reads TGTGCCAGTAAGCAGGGACTAGCGGTGACAGATACGCAGTATTTT.

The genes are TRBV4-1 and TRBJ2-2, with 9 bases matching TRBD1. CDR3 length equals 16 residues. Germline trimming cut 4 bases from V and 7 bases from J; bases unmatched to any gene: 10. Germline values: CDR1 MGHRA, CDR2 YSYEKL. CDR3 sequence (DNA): TGCGCCAGCAGCCTCTCGGACAGGGGAATTGGCGGGGAGCTGTTTTTT. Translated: CASSLSDRGIGGELFF.

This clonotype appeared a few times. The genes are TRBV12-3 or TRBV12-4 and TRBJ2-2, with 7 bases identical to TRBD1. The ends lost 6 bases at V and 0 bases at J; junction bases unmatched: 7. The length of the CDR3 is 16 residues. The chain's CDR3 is CASSRRQGSNTGELFF. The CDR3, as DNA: TGTGCCAGCAGCCGCCGACAGGGATCGAACACCGGGGAGCTGTTTTTT.

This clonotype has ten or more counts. CDR3 sequence: CATSDFQETQYF. CDR3 coding DNA: TGTGCCACCAGTGATTTCCAAGAGACCCAGTACTTC. V and J are TRBV24-1 and TRBJ2-5; D uncertain. The CDR3 length is 12 residues. Trimming shortened V by 1 base and J by 1 base, and 0 bases separated the two germline ends. Germline loops: CDR1 KGHDR, CDR2 SFDVKD.

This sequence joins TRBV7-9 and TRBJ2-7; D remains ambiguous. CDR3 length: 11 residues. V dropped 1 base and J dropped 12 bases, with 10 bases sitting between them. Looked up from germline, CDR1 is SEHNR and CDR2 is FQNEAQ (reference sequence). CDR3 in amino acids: CASSLGAYVYF. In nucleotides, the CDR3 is TGTGCCAGCAGCTTAGGAGCGTACGTGTACTTC.

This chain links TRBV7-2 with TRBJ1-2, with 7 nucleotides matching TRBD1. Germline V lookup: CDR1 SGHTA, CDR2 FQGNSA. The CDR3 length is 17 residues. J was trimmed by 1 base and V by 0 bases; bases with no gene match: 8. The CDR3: CASSLADDREDNYGYTF. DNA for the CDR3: TGTGCCAGCAGCTTAGCAGACGACAGGGAAGATAACTATGGCTACACCTTC.

The CDR3 region has the DNA TGTGCCAGCAGCTTCGGGGGTTTCGGTAATCAGCCCCAGCATTTT. It is translated as CASSFGGFGNQPQHF. The chain recombines TRBV5-5 with TRBJ1-5; D perhaps matches TRBD1 (5 bases). This CDR3 is 15 amino acids long. The V end was cut by 2 bases, the J end by 4 bases, with 13 bases between. Germline V gene sequence: CDR1 SGHKS, CDR2 YYEKEE (reference sequence).

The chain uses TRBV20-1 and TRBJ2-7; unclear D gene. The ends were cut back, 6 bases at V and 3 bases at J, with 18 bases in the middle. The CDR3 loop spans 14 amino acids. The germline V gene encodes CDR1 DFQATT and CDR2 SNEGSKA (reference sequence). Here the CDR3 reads CSAGSPSSLYEQYF. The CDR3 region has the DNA TGCAGTGCGGGGTCCCCAAGCTCCCTCTACGAGCAGTACTTC.

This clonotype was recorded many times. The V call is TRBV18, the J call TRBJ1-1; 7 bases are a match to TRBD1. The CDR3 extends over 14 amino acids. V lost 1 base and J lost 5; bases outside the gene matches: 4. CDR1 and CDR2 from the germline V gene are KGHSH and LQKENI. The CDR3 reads CASSPQGAGTEAFF. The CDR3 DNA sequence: TGTGCCAGCTCACCACAGGGGGCCGGGACTGAAGCTTTCTTT.

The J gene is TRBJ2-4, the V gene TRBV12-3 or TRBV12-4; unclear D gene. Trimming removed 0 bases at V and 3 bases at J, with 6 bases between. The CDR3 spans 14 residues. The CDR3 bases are TGTGCCAGCAGTTTAGCCAATGTCAAAAACATTCAGTACTTC. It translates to CASSLANVKNIQYF.

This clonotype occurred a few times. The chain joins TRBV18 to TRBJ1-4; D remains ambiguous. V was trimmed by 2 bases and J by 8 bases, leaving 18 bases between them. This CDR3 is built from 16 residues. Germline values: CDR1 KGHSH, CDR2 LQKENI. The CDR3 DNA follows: TGTGCCAGCTCACCAGAGTTGGCCGCCTCGGTGGAAAAACTGTTTTTT. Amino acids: CASSPELAASVEKLFF.

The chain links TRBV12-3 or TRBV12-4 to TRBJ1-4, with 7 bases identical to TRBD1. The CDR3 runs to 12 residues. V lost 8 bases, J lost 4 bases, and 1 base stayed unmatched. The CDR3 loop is CASRDSNEKLFF. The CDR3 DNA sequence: TGTGCCAGCCGGGACAGTAATGAAAAACTGTTTTTT.

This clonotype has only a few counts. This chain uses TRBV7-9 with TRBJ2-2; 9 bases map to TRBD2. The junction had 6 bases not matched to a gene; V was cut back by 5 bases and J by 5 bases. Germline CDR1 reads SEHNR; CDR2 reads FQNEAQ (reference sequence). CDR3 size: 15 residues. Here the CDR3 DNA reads TGTGCCAGCAGCCCTAGCGGGAAGCAAACCGGGGAGCTGTTTTTT. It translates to CASSPSGKQTGELFF.

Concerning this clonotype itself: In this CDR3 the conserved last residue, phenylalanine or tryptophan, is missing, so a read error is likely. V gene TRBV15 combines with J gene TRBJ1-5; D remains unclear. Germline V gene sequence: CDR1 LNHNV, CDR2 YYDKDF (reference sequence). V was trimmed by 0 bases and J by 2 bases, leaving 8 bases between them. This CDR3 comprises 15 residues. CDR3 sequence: CATSRDPSGNQPQHL. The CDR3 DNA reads TGTGCCACCAGCAGAGATCCGTCGGGCAATCAGCCCCAGCATTTG.